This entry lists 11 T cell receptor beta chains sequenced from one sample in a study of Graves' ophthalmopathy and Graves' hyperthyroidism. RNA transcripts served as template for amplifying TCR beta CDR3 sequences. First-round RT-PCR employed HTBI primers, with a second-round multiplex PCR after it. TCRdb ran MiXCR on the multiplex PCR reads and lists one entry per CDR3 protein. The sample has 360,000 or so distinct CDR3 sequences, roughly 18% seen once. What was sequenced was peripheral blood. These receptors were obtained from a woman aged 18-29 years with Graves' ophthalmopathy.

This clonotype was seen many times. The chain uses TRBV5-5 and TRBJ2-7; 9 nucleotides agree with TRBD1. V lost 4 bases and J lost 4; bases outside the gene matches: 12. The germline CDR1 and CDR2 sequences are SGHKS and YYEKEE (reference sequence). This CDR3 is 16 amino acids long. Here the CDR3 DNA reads TGTGCCAGCAGCAGGGAGACCGGGACAGGGAGGTACGAGCAGTACTTC. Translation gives CASSRETGTGRYEQYF.

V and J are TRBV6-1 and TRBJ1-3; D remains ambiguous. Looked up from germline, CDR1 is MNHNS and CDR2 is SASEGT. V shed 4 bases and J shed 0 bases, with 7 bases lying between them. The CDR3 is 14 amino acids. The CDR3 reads CASSAVSSGNTIYF. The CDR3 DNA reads TGTGCCAGCAGTGCAGTCAGCTCTGGAAACACCATATATTTT.

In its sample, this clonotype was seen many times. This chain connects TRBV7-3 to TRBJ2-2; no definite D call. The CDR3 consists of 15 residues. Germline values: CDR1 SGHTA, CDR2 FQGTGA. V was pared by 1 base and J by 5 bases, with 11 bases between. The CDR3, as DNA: TGTGCCAGCAGCTTAATCGGGCAAGGTACCGGGGAGCTGTTTTTT. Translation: CASSLIGQGTGELFF. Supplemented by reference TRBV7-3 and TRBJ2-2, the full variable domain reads GAGVSQTPSNKVTEKGKYVELRCDPISGHTALYWYRQSLGQGPEFLIYFQGTGAADDSGLPNDRFFAVRPEGSVSTLKIQRTERGDSAVYLCASSLIGQGTGELFFGEGSRLTVL.

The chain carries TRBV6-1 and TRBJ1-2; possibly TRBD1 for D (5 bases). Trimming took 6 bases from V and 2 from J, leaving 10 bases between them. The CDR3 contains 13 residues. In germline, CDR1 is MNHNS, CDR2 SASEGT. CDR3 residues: CASRGTGNYGYTF. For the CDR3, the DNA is TGTGCCAGCAGAGGGACGGGAAACTATGGCTACACCTTC.

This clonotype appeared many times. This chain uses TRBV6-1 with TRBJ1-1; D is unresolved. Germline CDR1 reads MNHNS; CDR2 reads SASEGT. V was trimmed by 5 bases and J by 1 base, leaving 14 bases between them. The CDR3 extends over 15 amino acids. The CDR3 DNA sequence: TGTGCCAGCAGTATATACCGGACGGCGAACACTGAAGCTTTCTTT. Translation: CASSIYRTANTEAFF.

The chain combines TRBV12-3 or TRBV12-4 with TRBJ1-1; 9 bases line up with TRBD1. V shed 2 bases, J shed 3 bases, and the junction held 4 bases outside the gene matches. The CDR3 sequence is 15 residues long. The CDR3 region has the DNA TGTGCCAGCAGTTTACCGACAGGGGGTTACACTGAAGCTTTCTTT. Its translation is CASSLPTGGYTEAFF.

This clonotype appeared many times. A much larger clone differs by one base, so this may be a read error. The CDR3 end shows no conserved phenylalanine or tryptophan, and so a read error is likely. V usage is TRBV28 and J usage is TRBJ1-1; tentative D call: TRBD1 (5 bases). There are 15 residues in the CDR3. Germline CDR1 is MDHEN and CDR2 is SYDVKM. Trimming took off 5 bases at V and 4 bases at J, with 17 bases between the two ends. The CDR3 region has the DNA TGTGCCAGCAGTCCTCAATCGACAGCCGCCACTGAAGCTTTCCTT. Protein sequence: CASSPQSTAATEAFL.

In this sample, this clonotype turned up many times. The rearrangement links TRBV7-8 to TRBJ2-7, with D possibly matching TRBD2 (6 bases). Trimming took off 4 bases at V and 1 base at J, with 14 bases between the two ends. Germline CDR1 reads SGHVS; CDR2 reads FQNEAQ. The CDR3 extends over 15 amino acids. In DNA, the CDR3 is TGTGCCAGCAGCTCTGGAGGGTACGGGTCCTACGAGCAGTACTTC. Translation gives CASSSGGYGSYEQYF.

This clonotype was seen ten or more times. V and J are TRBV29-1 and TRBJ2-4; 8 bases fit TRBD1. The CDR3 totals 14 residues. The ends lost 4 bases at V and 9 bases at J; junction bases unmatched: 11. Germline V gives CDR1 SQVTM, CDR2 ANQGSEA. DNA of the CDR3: TGCAGCGTTGTAACGGGACAGGAGAGAGGCATTCAGTACTTC. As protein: CSVVTGQERGIQYF.

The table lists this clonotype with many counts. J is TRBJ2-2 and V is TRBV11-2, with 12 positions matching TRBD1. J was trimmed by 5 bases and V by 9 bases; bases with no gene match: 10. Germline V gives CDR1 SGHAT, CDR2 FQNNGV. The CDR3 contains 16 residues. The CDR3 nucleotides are TGTGCCAGTGGCTTCCGGGACAGGGGGCGAACCGGGGAGCTGTTTTTT. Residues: CASGFRDRGRTGELFF.

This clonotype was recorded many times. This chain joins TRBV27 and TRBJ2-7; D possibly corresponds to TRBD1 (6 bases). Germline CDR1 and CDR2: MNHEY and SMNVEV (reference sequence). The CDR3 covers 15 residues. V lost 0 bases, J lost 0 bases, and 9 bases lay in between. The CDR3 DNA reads TGTGCCAGCAGTTTATCGGTACAGGGCTCCTACGAGCAGTACTTC. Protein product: CASSLSVQGSYEQYF.